These 31 T cell receptor beta chains share one sample of origin, sequenced in a study of tumor and adjacent non-tumor tissue in lung cancer. Three rounds of nested PCR, following a modified ARM-PCR protocol, produced the TCRbeta library. One entry per CDR3 protein results from TCRdb running MiXCR on the multiplex PCR reads. The sample carries about 48,000 distinct CDR3 sequences, 64% recorded once. The template was RNA from unsorted bulk tissue. The normal lung tissue was taken more than 3 cm from the tumor edge. The source material was distant non-tumor lung tissue. Receptors originate from a woman aged 70 to 79 with non-small cell lung cancer.

V and J are TRBV10-3 and TRBJ1-5; weak D call: TRBD1 (5 bases). The germline CDR1 and CDR2 sequences are ENHRY and SYGVKD. This CDR3 contains 15 residues. Deletions cut 10 bases from V and 3 bases from J, with 19 bases between. The CDR3 sequence: CATKDWGEDNQPQHF. Here the CDR3 DNA reads TGTGCCACCAAGGACTGGGGGGAGGACAATCAGCCCCAGCATTTT.

This clonotype has only a few counts. Being one base from a much bigger clone, this may be a read error. The V and J genes are TRBV5-4 and TRBJ2-5, with D possibly matching TRBD2 (5 bases). The germline CDR1 and CDR2 sequences are SGHNT and YYREEE (reference sequence). This CDR3 is built from 14 residues. The CDR3 reads CVSSFSWGAETQYF. The CDR3 coding sequence is TGTGTCAGCAGCTTCTCTTGGGGAGCAGAGACCCAGTACTTC.

This clonotype was detected a few times. CDR3 nucleotides: TGTGCCACCAGTGATTTCGGGGGTAAGGGGCTCGGCGAGACCCAGTACTTC. Amino acid sequence: CATSDFGGKGLGETQYF. This chain links TRBV24-1 with TRBJ2-5, with TRBD2 as a possible D gene (6 bases). There are 17 residues in the CDR3. Germline V lookup: CDR1 KGHDR, CDR2 SFDVKD. V was trimmed by 1 base and J by 5 bases, leaving 19 bases between them.

This clonotype was recorded many times. This rearrangement joins TRBV29-1 to TRBJ2-3; D tentatively reads TRBD1 or TRBD2 (5 bases each). Trimming took 6 bases from V and 3 from J, leaving 31 bases between them. The CDR3 runs to 19 residues. Germline V gene data show CDR1 as SQVTM and CDR2 as ANQGSEA. The CDR3 spells CSVAGWRRGWLAGTDTQYF. The DNA for the CDR3 is TGCAGCGTGGCCGGTTGGAGAAGGGGATGGCTAGCCGGAACAGATACGCAGTATTTT.

Comments on this clonotype: This may arise from a read error, as a much more abundant clone is one base away. The chain combines TRBV20-1 with TRBJ2-5; 7 bases are shared with TRBD2. The CDR3 spans 15 residues. The germline CDR1 and CDR2 sequences are DFQATT and SNEGSKA (reference sequence). CDR3 sequence reads: CSARDLAGVGEIQYF. DNA of the CDR3: TGCAGTGCTAGAGATCTCGCGGGAGTCGGGGAGATCCAGTACTTC.

The sample holds a few counts of this clonotype. The chain uses TRBV21-1 and TRBJ2-7; the tabulated D call, TRBD2, remains unverified against the DNA. TRBV21-1 is flagged as a pseudogene. This CDR3 region has 15 residues. CDR3 sequence reads: CTSSKARGRDYEQYF. In DNA form, the CDR3 reads TGTACCAGCAGCAAAGCGCGCGGCAGGGATTACGAGCAGTACTTC.

In this sample, this clonotype turned up a few times. This may be a read error: a much more frequent sequence differs by one nucleotide. The V gene is TRBV20-1, the J gene TRBJ2-1; D may be TRBD2 (5 bases). The germline V gene encodes CDR1 DFQATT and CDR2 SNEGSKA (reference sequence). The CDR3 totals 16 residues. The CDR3 spells CSARLSPGSSHNEQFF. Written as DNA, the CDR3 is TGCAGTGCTCGTCTTTCCCCGGGAAGCTCCCACAATGAGCAGTTCTTC.

A note on this clonotype: One junction end disagrees with the germline gene, perhaps due to a read error. This chain uses TRBV29-1 with TRBJ2-1, with D tentatively TRBD1 or TRBD2 (5 bases each). The V gene's germline CDR1 is SQVTM and CDR2 ANQGSEA. This CDR3 contains 16 residues. The CDR3 here is CCVVVGAQHFLNEQFF. The DNA of the CDR3 is TGCTGCGTTGTGGTCGGGGCCCAACATTTTTTAAATGAGCAGTTCTTC.

With regard to this clonotype: A much bigger clone sits one base away, suggesting this may be a read error. V usage is TRBV20-1 and J usage is TRBJ2-1, with a weak D call TRBD2 (6 bases). V was pared by 0 bases and J by 5 bases, with 14 bases between. Germline values: CDR1 DFQATT, CDR2 SNEGSKA (reference sequence). This CDR3 comprises 15 residues. CDR3 protein: CSARDITSRDNEQFF. The DNA for the CDR3 is TGCAGTGCTAGAGATATTACTAGCAGAGACAATGAGCAGTTCTTC.

This chain uses TRBV6-5 with TRBJ2-5; D is perhaps TRBD2 (5 bases). Trimming took 0 bases from V and 2 from J, leaving 13 bases between them. This CDR3 contains 16 residues. Germline V gene lookup returns CDR1 MNHEY and CDR2 SVGAGI. CDR3 nucleotide sequence: TGTGCCAGCAGTTACTCGCTTGGGGAGTTGCAAGAGACCCAGTACTTC. Its translation: CASSYSLGELQETQYF.

Details on this clonotype: Sequence at one end of the junction differs from germline and may be a read error. The chain is built from TRBV6-5 and TRBJ1-4; no clear D. The CDR3 extends over 14 amino acids. Looked up from germline, CDR1 is MNHEY and CDR2 is SVGAGI. The CDR3 spells CASRGRATNGKLFF. The CDR3 DNA reads as TGTGCCAGCAGGGGCAGAGCAACTAATGGAAAACTGTTTTTC.

Comments on this clonotype: One end of the junction varies from germline; a read error may be responsible. This rearrangement joins TRBV13 to TRBJ1-2; D might be TRBD1 (6 bases). The V gene's germline CDR1 is PRHDT and CDR2 FYEKMQ (reference sequence). The length of the CDR3 is 16 residues. The CDR3 DNA reads as TGTGCCAGGAGCAGAGGGGGAAGGTTCGCTAACTATGGCTACACATTC. Its translation: CARSRGGRFANYGYTF.

This clonotype came up a few times. Relative to the germline gene, one junction end is altered; a read error may explain this. V is TRBV4-1 and J is TRBJ2-2; 9 nucleotides line up with TRBD2. Germline CDR1 reads MGHRA; CDR2 reads YSYEKL. This CDR3 region has 14 residues. The CDR3 spells CSSRIAGDTGEPFF. DNA of the CDR3: TGCTCCAGCAGAATAGCGGGAGACACCGGGGAGCCGTTTTTT.

Concerning this clonotype: The junction and the germline gene differ at one end; a read error may be behind it. The rearrangement joins TRBV20-1 to TRBJ2-7; 9 bases align to TRBD2. Germline CDR1 is DFQATT and CDR2 is SNEGSKA (reference sequence). This CDR3 is 14 amino acids long. CDR3 DNA: TGCAGTGCTAGTTTAGCGGGAGAATCCTACGAGCACTACTTC. It translates to CSASLAGESYEHYF.

With regard to this clonotype: This likely comes from a read error, as the CDR3 has no conserved phenylalanine or tryptophan at its end. The DNA is omitted, as the CDR3 cannot be located on it reliably, and the CDR3 follows TCRdb's listing. The gene calls are TRBV6-6 and TRBJ2-7; the tabulated D call, TRBD2, remains unverified against the DNA. Germline V CDR1 and CDR2: MNHNY, SVGAGI (reference sequence). Inclusive of both ends, the CDR3 amounts to 14 amino acids. CDR3 residues: CASTLSGGSYEQYL.

This clonotype was seen only once. The V gene is TRBV5-1, the J gene TRBJ2-3, with 7 bases that match TRBD2. CDR3 length: 13 residues. V trimming: 6 bases; J trimming: 14 bases; junction bases outside the gene matches: 15. Germline assignment: CDR1 SGHRS and CDR2 YFSETQ. In DNA form, the CDR3 reads TGCGCCAGCACCGGGGGAGGGGCAGATACACGGTATTTT. Its translation is CASTGGGADTRYF.

On this clonotype: The CDR3 ends on some other residue instead of the conserved phenylalanine or tryptophan, so this is likely a read error. J is TRBJ2-3 and V is TRBV29-1; possible D gene TRBD2, 5 bases. Germline V CDR1 and CDR2: SQVTM, ANQGSEA. Trimming cost V 7 bases and J 3 bases, with 17 bases left between them. The CDR3 consists of 14 residues. This chain's CDR3 is CSAEMGVVTDTQYC. In nucleotides, the CDR3 is TGCAGCGCTGAGATGGGAGTGGTGACAGATACGCAGTATTGT.

This clonotype was counted a single time. Its ends do not fully match the called genes, so a read error is possible. The V call is TRBV28, the J call TRBJ2-5; D gene uncertain. CDR1 and CDR2 (germline): MDHEN, SYDVKM. The CDR3 runs to 14 residues. CDR3 bases: TGTGCCAGCGGTTTATTCCCAGGCCAAGAGACCCAGTACTTC. This gives the protein CASGLFPGQETQYF.

The chain joins TRBV15 to TRBJ1-2; 9 bases align to TRBD1. The V gene's germline CDR1 is LNHNV and CDR2 YYDKDF (reference sequence). The CDR3 loop spans 16 amino acids. V lost 0 bases to trimming and J lost 8 bases; unmatched junction nucleotides: 10. The CDR3 region has the DNA TGTGCCACCAGCAGAGATAGAGGGACAGGGATAGAGGGCTACACCTTC. This codes for CATSRDRGTGIEGYTF.

This chain links TRBV4-2 with TRBJ2-1, with TRBD2 as a possible D gene (5 bases). Germline V gene sequence: CDR1 LGHNA, CDR2 YNFKEQ. Trimming shortened V by 2 bases and J by 10 bases, and 15 bases separated the two germline ends. CDR3 length: 14 residues. This CDR3 is CASSQSAGGGEQFF. DNA of the CDR3: TGTGCCAGCAGCCAATCCGCAGGTGGCGGGGAGCAGTTCTTC.

This clonotype showed up just a few times. The junction departs from germline at one end; a sequencing error may be responsible. The V and J genes are TRBV28 and TRBJ2-3; D may be TRBD2 (6 bases). Germline values: CDR1 MDHEN, CDR2 SYDVKM. The CDR3 has 12 amino acids. Here the CDR3 reads CAMPTSTDTQYF. The CDR3 region has the DNA TGTGCCATGCCAACTAGCACAGATACGCAGTACTTT.

This clonotype has a single count. A much larger clonotype is one base distant, so this may be a read error. This chain links TRBV10-3 with TRBJ2-3; TRBD1 might be the D (6 bases). The CDR3 length is 14 residues. Per germline, CDR1 ENHRY and CDR2 SYGVKD. The DNA of the CDR3 is TGTGTCATCAGTGCTGGACAGACCACAGATACGCAGTATTTT. Encoded protein: CVISAGQTTDTQYF.

Concerning this clonotype: Its ends do not fully match the called genes, so a read error is possible. The chain has TRBV29-1 and TRBJ2-2; D tentatively fits TRBD1 or TRBD2 (5 bases each). Per germline, CDR1 SQVTM and CDR2 ANQGSEA. This CDR3 is 14 amino acids long. CDR3 nucleotides: TGCAGCGTTTCCATACAGGATAACACCGGGGAGCCGTTTTTT. It codes for CSVSIQDNTGEPFF.

A note on this clonotype: This may be a read error: a much more frequent sequence differs by one nucleotide. V and J are TRBV5-1 and TRBJ2-1; D uncertain. Germline CDR1 is SGHRS and CDR2 is YFSETQ. This CDR3 contains 12 residues. V was shortened by 4 bases and J by 7 bases, with 9 bases between the two germline ends. CDR3 sequence reads: CASSGLDNEQFF. The DNA for the CDR3 is TGCGCCAGCAGCGGCTTAGATAATGAGCAGTTCTTC.

The chain couples TRBV24-1 to TRBJ2-1; D unresolved. This CDR3 region has 13 residues. Between the trimmed V and J ends, which lost 5 bases and 8 bases, there was a span of 12 bases. Looked up from germline, CDR1 is KGHDR and CDR2 is SFDVKD. CDR3 sequence: CATSVSSQDEQFF. In DNA form, the CDR3 reads TGTGCCACCAGTGTCTCCTCCCAGGATGAGCAGTTCTTC.

On this clonotype itself: The junction departs from germline at one end; a sequencing error may be responsible. The V call is TRBV6-1, the J call TRBJ1-6; weak D call: TRBD1 (5 bases). There are 16 residues in the CDR3. Germline CDR1 MNHNS, CDR2 SASEGT. As DNA, the CDR3 is TGTGCCGGCAGTGCCGGGCCTCCTTCAGGGAATTCACCCCTCCACTTT. It codes for CAGSAGPPSGNSPLHF.

This chain connects TRBV4-1 to TRBJ2-1; TRBD2 is a possible D gene (6 bases). The CDR3 has 16 residues. V was cut by 1 base and J by 7 bases, with 17 bases left in between. Germline lookup yields CDR1 MGHRA and CDR2 YSYEKL. The CDR3 here is CASSQVGGALGNEQFF. Here the CDR3 DNA reads TGCGCCAGCAGCCAAGTTGGCGGGGCCTTGGGGAATGAGCAGTTCTTC.

V gene TRBV5-5 combines with J gene TRBJ1-6; perhaps TRBD1 as D (5 bases). The CDR3 is 15 residues long. Germline CDR1 reads SGHKS; CDR2 reads YYEKEE (reference sequence). CDR3 amino acids: CVSSLVLQGYSPLHF. In DNA form, the CDR3 reads TGTGTCAGTAGCTTGGTATTGCAGGGATATTCACCCCTCCACTTT.

V usage is TRBV5-6 and J usage is TRBJ1-1; D is possibly TRBD1 (5 bases). This CDR3 region has 12 residues. Per germline, CDR1 SGHDT and CDR2 YYEEEE. CDR3 region: CVNSLGPEEAFF. DNA for the CDR3: TGTGTCAACAGCTTGGGACCGGAAGAAGCTTTCTTT.

As concerns this clonotype: A much larger clone lies one base from this, so it may be a read error. The chain joins TRBV20-1 to TRBJ1-1; D gene uncertain. This CDR3 has 13 amino acids. The germline V gene encodes CDR1 DFQATT and CDR2 SNEGSKA (reference sequence). CDR3 residues: CSEVPDLNTEALF. The CDR3 DNA reads as TGCAGCGAGGTACCCGATCTGAACACTGAAGCTTTATTT.

As regards this clonotype: Since a much larger clone is just one base distant, this may be a read error. Since the CDR3 does not end with the conserved phenylalanine or tryptophan, this likely comes from a read error. This chain uses TRBV12-3 or TRBV12-4 with TRBJ1-2, with D tentatively TRBD1 (5 bases). The V end lost 7 bases, the J end lost 6 bases, and 18 bases lay between the germline ends. CDR3 size: 14 residues. CDR3 sequence reads: CASTGDRRIDGYTS. DNA of the CDR3: TGTGCCAGCACTGGGGACCGCCGAATCGATGGCTACACCTCC.